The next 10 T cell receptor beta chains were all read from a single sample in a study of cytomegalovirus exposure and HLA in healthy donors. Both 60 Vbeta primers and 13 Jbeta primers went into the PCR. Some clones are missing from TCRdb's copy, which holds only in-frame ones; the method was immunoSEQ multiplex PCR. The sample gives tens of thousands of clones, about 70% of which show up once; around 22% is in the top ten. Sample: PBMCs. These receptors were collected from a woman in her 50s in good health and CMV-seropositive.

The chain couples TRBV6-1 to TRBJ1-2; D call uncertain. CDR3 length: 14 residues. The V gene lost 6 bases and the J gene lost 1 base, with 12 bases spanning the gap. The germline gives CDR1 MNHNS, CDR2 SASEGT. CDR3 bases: TGTGCCAGCAGAGGCCTTCAGGATAACTATGGCTACACCTTC. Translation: CASRGLQDNYGYTF.

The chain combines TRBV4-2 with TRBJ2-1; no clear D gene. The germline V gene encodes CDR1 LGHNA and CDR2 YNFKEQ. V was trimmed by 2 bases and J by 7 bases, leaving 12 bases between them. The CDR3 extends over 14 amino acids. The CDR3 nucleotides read TGTGCCAGCAGCCAATCAGACAAGGTTAATGAGCAGTTCTTC. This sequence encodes CASSQSDKVNEQFF.

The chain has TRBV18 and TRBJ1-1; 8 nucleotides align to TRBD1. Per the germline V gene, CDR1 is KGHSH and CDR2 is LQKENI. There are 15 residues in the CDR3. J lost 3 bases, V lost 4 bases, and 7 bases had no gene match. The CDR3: CASSLRTGTYTEAFF. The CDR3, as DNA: TGTGCCAGCTCACTCCGGACAGGGACCTACACTGAAGCTTTCTTT.

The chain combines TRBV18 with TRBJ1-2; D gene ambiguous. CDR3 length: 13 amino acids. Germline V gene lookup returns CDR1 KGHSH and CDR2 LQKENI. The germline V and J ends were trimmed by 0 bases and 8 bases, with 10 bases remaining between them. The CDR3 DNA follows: TGTGCCAGCTCACCACCCAGGCTCACCGGCTACACCTTC. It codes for CASSPPRLTGYTF.

CDR3 DNA: TGTGCCAGCTCACCGCGTACAGGTTACAATGAGCAGTTCTTC. This encodes CASSPRTGYNEQFF. The chain carries TRBV18 and TRBJ2-1; tentatively, D is TRBD1 (5 bases). Germline V lookup: CDR1 KGHSH, CDR2 LQKENI. Trimming shortened V by 3 bases and J by 4 bases, and 10 bases separated the two germline ends. CDR3 length equals 14 residues.

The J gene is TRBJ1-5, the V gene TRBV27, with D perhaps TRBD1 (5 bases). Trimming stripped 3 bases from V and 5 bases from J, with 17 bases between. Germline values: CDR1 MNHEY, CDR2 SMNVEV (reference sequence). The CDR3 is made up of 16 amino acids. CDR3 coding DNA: TGTGCCAGCAGTTTCATAACAGGCAGCACCCATCAGCCCCAGCATTTT. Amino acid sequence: CASSFITGSTHQPQHF.

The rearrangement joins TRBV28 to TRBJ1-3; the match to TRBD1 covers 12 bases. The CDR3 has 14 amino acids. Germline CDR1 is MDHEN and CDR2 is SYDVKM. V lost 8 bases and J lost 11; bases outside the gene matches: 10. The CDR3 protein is CASGGGTGGSSIYF. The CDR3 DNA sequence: TGTGCCAGCGGAGGTGGGACAGGGGGCTCATCCATATATTTT.

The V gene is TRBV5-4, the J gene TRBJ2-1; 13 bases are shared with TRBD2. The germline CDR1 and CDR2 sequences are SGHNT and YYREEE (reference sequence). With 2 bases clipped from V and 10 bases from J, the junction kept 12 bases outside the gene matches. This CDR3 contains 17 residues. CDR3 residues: CASSFAFTSGGAGEQFF. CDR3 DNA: TGTGCCAGCAGCTTCGCCTTTACTAGCGGGGGGGCAGGGGAGCAGTTCTTC.

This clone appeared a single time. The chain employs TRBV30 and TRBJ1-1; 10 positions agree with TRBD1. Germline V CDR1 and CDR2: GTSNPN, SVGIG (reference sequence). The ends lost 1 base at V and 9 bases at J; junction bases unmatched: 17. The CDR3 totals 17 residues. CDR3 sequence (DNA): TGTGCCTGGAGTGCCGACAGGGGGCGGGGGGTTTTGCCCAAAGCTTTCTTT. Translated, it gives CAWSADRGRGVLPKAFF.

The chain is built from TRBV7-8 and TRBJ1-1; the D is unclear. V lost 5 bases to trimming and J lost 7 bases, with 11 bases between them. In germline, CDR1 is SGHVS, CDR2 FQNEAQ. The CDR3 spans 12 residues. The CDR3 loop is CASSLIGDEAFF. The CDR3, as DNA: TGTGCCAGCAGCCTCATCGGGGATGAAGCTTTCTTT.